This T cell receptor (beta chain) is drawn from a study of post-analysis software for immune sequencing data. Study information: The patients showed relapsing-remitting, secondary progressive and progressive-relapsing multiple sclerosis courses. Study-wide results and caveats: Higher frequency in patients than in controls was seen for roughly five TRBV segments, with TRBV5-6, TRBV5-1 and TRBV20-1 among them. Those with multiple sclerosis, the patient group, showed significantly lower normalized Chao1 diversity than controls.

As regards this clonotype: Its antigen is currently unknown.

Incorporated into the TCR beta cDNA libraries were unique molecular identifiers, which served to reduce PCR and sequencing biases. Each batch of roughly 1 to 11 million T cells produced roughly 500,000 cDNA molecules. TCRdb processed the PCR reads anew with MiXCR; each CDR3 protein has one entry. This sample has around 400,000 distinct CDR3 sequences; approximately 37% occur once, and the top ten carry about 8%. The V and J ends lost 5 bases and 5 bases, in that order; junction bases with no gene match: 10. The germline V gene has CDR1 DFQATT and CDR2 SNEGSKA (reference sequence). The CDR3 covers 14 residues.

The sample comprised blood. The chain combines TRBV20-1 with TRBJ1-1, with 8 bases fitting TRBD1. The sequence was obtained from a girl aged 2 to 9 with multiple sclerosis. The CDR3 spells CSAYISGGRTEAFF. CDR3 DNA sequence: TGCAGTGCTTACATATCAGGGGGCCGGACTGAAGCTTTCTTT.